The present T cell receptor (beta chain) was sequenced within a study of shared clonotypes between healthy human individuals. As for the study in general: The study enrolled two women and three men aged 18 to 49.

V was pared by 1 base and J by 0 bases, with 6 bases between. There are 14 residues in the CDR3. Per the germline V gene, CDR1 is LGHNT and CDR2 is FRNRAP. TCRdb keeps only in-frame clones here, not all; method: immunoSEQ multiplex PCR. Of about 2.5 million clones in the sample, around 93% are singletons; the top ten hold 0.37%. This rearrangement joins TRBV12-5 to TRBJ1-2; D remains ambiguous. This clonotype was obtained from a man younger than 30 in good health. Some clones in this sample may be carry-over from other donors' samples. Sequenced: naive CD4+ T cells from PBMCs. Subset: CD45RA+ positively selected. The CDR3 coding sequence is TGTGCTAGTGGTTTGGGGCCAGCTAACTATGGCTACACCTTC. Residues: CASGLGPANYGYTF.